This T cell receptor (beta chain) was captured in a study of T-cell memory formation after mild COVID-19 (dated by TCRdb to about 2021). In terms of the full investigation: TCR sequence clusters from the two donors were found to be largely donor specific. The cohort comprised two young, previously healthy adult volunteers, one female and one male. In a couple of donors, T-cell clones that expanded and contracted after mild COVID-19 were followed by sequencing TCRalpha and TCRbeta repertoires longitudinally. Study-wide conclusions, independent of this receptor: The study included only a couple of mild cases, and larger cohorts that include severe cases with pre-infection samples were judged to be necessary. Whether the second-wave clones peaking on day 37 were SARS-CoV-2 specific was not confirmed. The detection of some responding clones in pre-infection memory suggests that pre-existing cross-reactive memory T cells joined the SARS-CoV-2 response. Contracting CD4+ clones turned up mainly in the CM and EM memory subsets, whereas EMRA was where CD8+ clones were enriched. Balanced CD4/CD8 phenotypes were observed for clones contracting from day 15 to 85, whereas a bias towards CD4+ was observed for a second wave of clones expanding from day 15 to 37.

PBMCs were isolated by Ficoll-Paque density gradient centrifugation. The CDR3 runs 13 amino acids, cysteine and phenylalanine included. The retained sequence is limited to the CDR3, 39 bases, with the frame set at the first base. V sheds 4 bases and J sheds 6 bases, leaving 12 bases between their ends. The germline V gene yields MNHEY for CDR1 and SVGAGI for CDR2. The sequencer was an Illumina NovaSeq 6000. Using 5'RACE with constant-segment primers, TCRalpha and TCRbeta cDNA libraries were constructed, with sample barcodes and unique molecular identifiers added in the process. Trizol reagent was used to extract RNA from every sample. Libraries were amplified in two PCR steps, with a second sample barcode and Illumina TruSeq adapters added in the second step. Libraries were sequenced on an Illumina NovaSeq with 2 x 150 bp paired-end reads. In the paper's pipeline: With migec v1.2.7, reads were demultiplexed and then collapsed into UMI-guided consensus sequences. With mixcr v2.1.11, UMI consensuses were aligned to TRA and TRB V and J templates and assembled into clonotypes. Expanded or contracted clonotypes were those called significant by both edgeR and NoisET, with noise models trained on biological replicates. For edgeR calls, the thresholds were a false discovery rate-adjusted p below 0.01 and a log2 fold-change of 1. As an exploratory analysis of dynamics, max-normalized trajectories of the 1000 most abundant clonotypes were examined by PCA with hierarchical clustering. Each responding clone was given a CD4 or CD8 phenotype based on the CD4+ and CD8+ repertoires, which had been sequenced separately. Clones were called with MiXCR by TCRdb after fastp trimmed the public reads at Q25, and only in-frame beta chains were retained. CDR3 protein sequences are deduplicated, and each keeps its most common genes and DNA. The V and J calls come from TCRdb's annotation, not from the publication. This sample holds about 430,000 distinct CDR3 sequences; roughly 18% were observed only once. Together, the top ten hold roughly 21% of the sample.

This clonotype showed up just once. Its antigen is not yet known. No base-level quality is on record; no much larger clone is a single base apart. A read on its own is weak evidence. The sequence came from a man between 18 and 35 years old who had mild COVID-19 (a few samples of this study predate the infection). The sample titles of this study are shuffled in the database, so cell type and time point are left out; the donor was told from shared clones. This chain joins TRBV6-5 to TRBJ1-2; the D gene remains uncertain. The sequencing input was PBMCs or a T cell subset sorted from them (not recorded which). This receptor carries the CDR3 CASSSVVSHGYTF. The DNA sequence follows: TGTGCCAGCAGTTCGGTCGTATCACATGGCTACACCTTC.